The 29 T cell receptor beta chains below come from one sample, sequenced in a study of beta chain features in type 1 diabetes. The isolated RNA, all of it, was reverse transcribed, so expressed TCRB transcripts were what got sequenced. Here immunoSEQ multiplex PCR was the method, and the copy in TCRdb shows in-frame clones only, minus some. This table has around 290,000 clones, approximately 8.1% appearing once. Specimen: central memory CD4+ T cells from blood. These receptors all come from a woman under 30 in good health.

This clone was detected only a few times. The genes are TRBV15 and TRBJ2-1; 9 bases line up with TRBD1. Germline V gene data show CDR1 as LNHNV and CDR2 as YYDKDF (reference sequence). The CDR3 length is 16 residues. The J segment lost 2 bases and the V segment lost 1 base, leaving 3 bases of the junction unmatched. CDR3 DNA sequence: TGTGCCACCAGCAGAGGGACAGGGGCGGCCTACAATGAGCAGTTCTTC. Translating gives CATSRGTGAAYNEQFF.

Of note for this clone: The sample contains more than one DNA sequence encoding this CDR3. The chain combines TRBV18 with TRBJ2-5; D is perhaps TRBD2 (6 bases). This CDR3 has 14 amino acids. The V gene lost 1 base and the J gene lost 4 bases, with 10 bases spanning the gap. CDR1 and CDR2 from the germline V gene are KGHSH and LQKENI. For the CDR3, the DNA is TGTGCCAGCTCACCACAGGGGAGGCGAGAGACCCAGTACTTC. Protein sequence: CASSPQGRRETQYF.

This clone occurred a few times. The V and J genes are TRBV2 and TRBJ2-4, with 8 bases matching TRBD1. The CDR3 spans 13 residues. The germline V gene has CDR1 SNHLY and CDR2 FYNNEI. The CDR3: CGSQGATKNIQYF. For the CDR3, the DNA is TGTGGGTCGCAGGGGGCAACCAAAAACATTCAGTACTTC.

This clone was picked up many times. The V and J genes are TRBV4-2 and TRBJ2-6, with TRBD2 as a possible D gene (7 bases). The CDR3 contains 18 residues. Germline CDR1 and CDR2: LGHNA and YNFKEQ. V was trimmed by 0 bases and J by 2 bases, leaving 14 bases between them. This CDR3 reads CASSQDEGGATGANVLTF. The CDR3 coding sequence is TGTGCCAGCAGCCAAGATGAGGGGGGGGCCACTGGGGCCAACGTCCTGACTTTC.

The chain recombines TRBV27 with TRBJ1-3; D is uncertain. Trimming removed 6 bases at V and 0 bases at J, with 6 bases between. Germline V gene lookup returns CDR1 MNHEY and CDR2 SMNVEV (reference sequence). CDR3 length: 13 amino acids. CDR3 region: CASRPHSGNTIYF. The CDR3 DNA is TGTGCCAGCAGGCCTCACTCTGGAAACACCATATATTTT.

A few counts support this clone. Here the CDR3 DNA reads TGTGCCAGCAGCGTAGCGGCGGGGGGGTACAATGAGCAGTTCTTC. It codes for CASSVAAGGYNEQFF. The chain couples TRBV9 to TRBJ2-1; 9 positions agree with TRBD2. This CDR3 comprises 15 residues. The germline gives CDR1 SGDLS, CDR2 YYNGEE. J gave up 4 bases and V 0 bases, and 2 bases lay outside the gene matches.

This clone showed up just a few times. Sequence at one end of the junction differs from germline and may be a read error. The V call is TRBV7-7, the J call TRBJ2-1, with unresolved D. The germline V gene has CDR1 SSHAT and CDR2 FNYEAQ (reference sequence). This CDR3 is 13 amino acids long. The CDR3 spells CASSSDLGNEQFF. The CDR3 DNA sequence: TGTGCTAGCAGCTCCGACCTAGGCAATGAGCAGTTCTTC.

The CDR3 is CASRATRAEQFF. DNA of the CDR3: TGTGCCAGCAGAGCTACTAGGGCTGAGCAGTTCTTC. V and J are TRBV6-5 and TRBJ2-1; maybe TRBD2 (5 bases). The CDR3 runs 12 residues. Germline V gene data show CDR1 as MNHEY and CDR2 as SVGAGI. Trimming cost V 6 bases and J 9 bases, with 12 bases left between them.

V gene TRBV7-2 combines with J gene TRBJ2-3; D unresolved. With 0 bases removed from V and 2 bases from J, the gap between germline ends came to 9 bases. In germline, CDR1 is SGHTA, CDR2 FQGNSA. The CDR3 extends over 15 amino acids. CDR3 DNA: TGTGCCAGCAGCTTAGCGAGGTCAGACACAGATACGCAGTATTTT. Protein: CASSLARSDTDTQYF.

There are a few counts of this clone. V and J are TRBV7-2 and TRBJ1-1; 7 nucleotides line up with TRBD1. CDR3 length equals 15 residues. V dropped 8 bases and J dropped 0; count of bases not matched to a gene: 9. CDR1 is SGHTA, CDR2 FQGNSA, per germline. CDR3: CASADRAIMNTEAFF. Here the CDR3 DNA reads TGTGCCAGCGCCGACAGGGCGATAATGAACACTGAAGCTTTCTTT.

V and J are TRBV2 and TRBJ2-5; tentative D call: TRBD1 (6 bases). Trimming took off 11 bases at V and 2 bases at J, with 18 bases between the two ends. CDR1 is SNHLY, CDR2 FYNNEI, per germline. The CDR3 sequence is 14 residues long. CDR3 protein: CADSSQGMQETQYF. The CDR3 DNA reads as TGTGCCGACAGTTCCCAGGGGATGCAAGAGACCCAGTACTTC.

This clone appeared many times. The chain joins TRBV10-3 to TRBJ1-6; D gene unclear. Trimming cost V 6 bases and J 5 bases, with 17 bases left between them. The CDR3 totals 16 residues. Germline CDR1 ENHRY, CDR2 SYGVKD. The CDR3 nucleotides read TGTGCCATCAGCCAACTGTTACCCGGGGATAATTCACCCCTCCACTTT. Translated, it gives CAISQLLPGDNSPLHF.

Points on this clone: This sample also contains other DNA sequences that code for the same CDR3. This chain uses TRBV30 with TRBJ2-2; no firm D call. Germline CDR1 is GTSNPN and CDR2 is SVGIG (reference sequence). The V end lost 0 bases, the J end lost 5 bases, and 7 bases lay between the germline ends. The CDR3 sequence is 13 residues long. The CDR3: CAWSVRGTGELFF. The CDR3 coding sequence is TGTGCCTGGAGTGTACGTGGGACCGGGGAGCTGTTTTTT.

About this clone: Within the sample, other DNA sequences also encode this same CDR3. The CDR3 loop is CASSEQGYGYTF. The CDR3 bases are TGTGCCAGCAGTGAACAGGGCTATGGCTACACCTTC. The V gene is TRBV6-1, the J gene TRBJ1-2, with a weak D call TRBD1 (5 bases). This CDR3 contains 12 residues. The V end lost 2 bases, the J end lost 4 bases, and 5 bases lay between the germline ends. Germline loops: CDR1 MNHNS, CDR2 SASEGT.

This clone was counted many times. V and J are TRBV14 and TRBJ2-1; no clear D gene. Trimming took 3 bases from V and 4 from J, leaving 7 bases between them. The CDR3 loop spans 13 amino acids. The germline V gene has CDR1 SGHDN and CDR2 FVKESK. CDR3 nucleotide sequence: TGTGCCAGCAGCCATGAGGCTTACAATGAGCAGTTCTTC. Translated: CASSHEAYNEQFF.

This clone was counted only a few times. The chain has TRBV5-1 and TRBJ1-1; D unresolved. The CDR3 has 16 amino acids. Germline-derived CDR1 and CDR2 are SGHRS and YFSETQ. Trimming took off 0 bases at V and 2 bases at J, with 14 bases between the two ends. CDR3 coding DNA: TGCGCCAGCAGCTTGGACCCACACCCAATAAACACTGAAGCTTTCTTT. Encoded protein: CASSLDPHPINTEAFF. The full variable domain, with the rest looked up from reference TRBV5-1 and TRBJ1-1, is KAGVTQTPRYLIKTRGQQVTLSCSPISGHRSVSWYQQTPGQGLQFLFEYFSETQRNKGNFPGRFSGRQFSNSRSEMNVSTLELGDSALYLCASSLDPHPINTEAFFGQGTRLTVV.

The CDR3 nucleotides are TGTGCCAGCAGCTTCAAACAGGGGATCGGAAACACCATATATTTT. Translated, it gives CASSFKQGIGNTIYF. V usage is TRBV7-9 and J usage is TRBJ1-3, with 7 bases matching TRBD1. Germline V gene data show CDR1 as SEHNR and CDR2 as FQNEAQ (reference sequence). CDR3 length: 15 amino acids. V was clipped by 3 bases and J by 4 bases; unmatched bases: 6.

V gene TRBV4-1 combines with J gene TRBJ2-7; no definite D call. Trimming cost V 2 bases and J 6 bases, with 11 bases left between them. The CDR3 extends over 13 amino acids. Germline values: CDR1 MGHRA, CDR2 YSYEKL. The CDR3 nucleotides read TGCGCCAGCAGCCAACAGCGTATGCGCGAGCAGTACGTC. Translation: CASSQQRMREQYV.

This clone was detected a few times. This chain links TRBV5-1 with TRBJ2-3; 13 bases are a match to TRBD2. The CDR3 is made up of 19 amino acids. Per germline, CDR1 SGHRS and CDR2 YFSETQ. V trimming: 4 bases; J trimming: 1 base; junction bases outside the gene matches: 12. The CDR3: CASSGRLAGGNARTDTQYF. The CDR3 nucleotides read TGCGCCAGCAGCGGAAGACTAGCGGGGGGCAACGCGCGCACAGATACGCAGTATTTT.

This chain uses TRBV27 with TRBJ2-1; the match to TRBD2 covers 8 bases. This CDR3 is built from 16 residues. The V and J ends lost 6 bases and 0 bases, in that order; junction bases with no gene match: 7. In germline, CDR1 is MNHEY, CDR2 SMNVEV (reference sequence). The CDR3 DNA reads as TGTGCCAGCAGACGTCTTAGCGGGAACTCCTACAATGAGCAGTTCTTC. Its protein product is CASRRLSGNSYNEQFF.

In its sample, this clone was seen a few times. The V gene is TRBV5-4, the J gene TRBJ2-4; 10 positions match TRBD1. CDR1 and CDR2 from the germline V gene are SGHNT and YYREEE (reference sequence). The CDR3 length is 19 residues. After removal of 3 bases from V and 1 base from J, the junction contained 13 bases not matched to a gene. The CDR3 region has the DNA TGTGCCAGCAGCTCGCCGGGGGGACAGGGACAGGGGGCCAAAAACATTCAGTACTTC. Its protein product is CASSSPGGQGQGAKNIQYF.

In this sample, this clone turned up a few times. The V call is TRBV21-1, the J call TRBJ2-7; the D segment call TRBD2 is taken from the table without a DNA check. TRBV21-1 is recorded as a pseudogene. The CDR3 loop spans 12 amino acids. CDR3 coding DNA: TGTGCCAGCAGCAAAACACACTACGAGCAGTACGTC. It codes for CASSKTHYEQYV.

This clone has a handful of counts. The chain combines TRBV21-1 with TRBJ2-1; the table's D call, TRBD2, was not checked against the DNA. TRBV21-1 is annotated as a pseudogene. The CDR3 is made up of 17 amino acids. The CDR3 region is CASSKPVDGSSYNEQFF. In DNA form, the CDR3 reads TGTGCCAGCAGCAAACCGGTAGACGGGAGCTCCTACAATGAGCAGTTCTTC.

This clone was counted a few times. The rearrangement uses TRBV19 and TRBJ2-6, with unresolved D. The CDR3 runs to 15 residues. Germline CDR1 reads LNHDA; CDR2 reads SQIVND (reference sequence). Trimming cost V 6 bases and J 0 bases, with 9 bases left between them. In nucleotides, the CDR3 is TGTGCCAGTAGCCCGATATCCTCTGGGGCCAACGTCCTGACTTTC. This codes for CASSPISSGANVLTF.

In this sample, this clone turned up once. CDR3 sequence (DNA): TGTGCCAGTTATCGACCGACGGAATCCTACGAGCAGTACGTC. It specifies CASYRPTESYEQYV. The chain combines TRBV6-6 with TRBJ2-7; D gene uncertain. Per the germline V gene, CDR1 is MNHNY and CDR2 is SVGAGI (reference sequence). The CDR3 loop spans 14 amino acids. The V end was cut by 9 bases, the J end by 1 base, with 16 bases between.

The DNA of the CDR3 is TGTGCCAGCAGCTTGGGCCCCGACCGGCGGAATTCACCCCTCCACTTT. Its protein product is CASSLGPDRRNSPLHF. This chain uses TRBV5-6 with TRBJ1-6; D gene uncertain. Germline CDR1 is SGHDT and CDR2 is YYEEEE. This CDR3 has 16 residues. Trimming took off 0 bases at V and 7 bases at J, with 14 bases between the two ends.

A word on this clone: This specimen includes other DNA sequences encoding the same CDR3. This chain uses TRBV5-1 with TRBJ2-5; no clear D gene. The CDR3 has 13 residues. V lost 0 bases, J lost 4 bases, and 7 bases lay in between. Germline assignment: CDR1 SGHRS and CDR2 YFSETQ. CDR3 residues: CASSLGAGETQYF. CDR3 nucleotides: TGCGCCAGCAGCTTGGGTGCAGGAGAGACCCAGTACTTC.

V and J are TRBV18 and TRBJ2-1, with D possibly matching TRBD1 (5 bases). The V gene's germline CDR1 is KGHSH and CDR2 LQKENI. Trimming shortened V by 4 bases and J by 4 bases, and 8 bases separated the two germline ends. The CDR3 loop spans 13 amino acids. CDR3 sequence: CASSLDRYNEQFF. In DNA, the CDR3 is TGTGCCAGCTCACTCGACAGATACAATGAGCAGTTCTTC.

V and J are TRBV4-1 and TRBJ2-5; 9 bases agree with TRBD1. The J segment lost 2 bases and the V segment lost 1 base, leaving 8 bases of the junction unmatched. The CDR3 runs 17 residues. Germline assignment: CDR1 MGHRA and CDR2 YSYEKL. CDR3 sequence reads: CASSQGGGTGLQETQYF. In DNA, the CDR3 is TGCGCCAGCAGCCAAGGAGGTGGGACAGGGCTACAAGAGACCCAGTACTTC.